This T cell receptor (beta chain) emerged from a study of PD-L1 blockade in urothelial cancer. Across the whole study: About 90% of the roughly 30 patients were men who had bladder-origin urothelial cancer. Regarding the study as a whole: More expansion of tumor-associated blood clones, seen at 3 weeks, marked durable-benefit patients.

The assay was immunoSEQ multiplex PCR, and TCRdb's table has in-frame clones only and misses some. The sample comprises roughly 39,000 clones, about 89% of which are singletons, and 10% to 12% rests with the top ten. Germline trimming cut 3 bases from V and 0 bases from J; bases unmatched to any gene: 2. The CDR3 extends over 15 amino acids. Germline lookup yields CDR1 MNHNY and CDR2 SVGAGI (reference sequence). The time point denotes: pretreatment peripheral blood. Note on this clone: Its target is unknown.

This material consisted of PBMCs, taken around atezolizumab (anti-PD-L1) treatment. This clonotype originated in a woman aged 55-70 years with urothelial cancer. V and J are TRBV6-6 and TRBJ2-1; TRBD1 aligns across 7 bases. The CDR3, as DNA: TGTGCCAGCAGTTATACAGGGGACTCCTACAATGAGCAGTTCTTC. This gives the protein CASSYTGDSYNEQFF.